This T cell receptor beta chain was captured by sequencing in a study of T cell responses to AZD1222 COVID-19 vaccine. Second-dose schedules of about 4 or about 12 weeks were combined. The CDR3 runs to 15 residues. V shed 5 bases, J shed 3 bases, and the junction held 7 bases outside the gene matches. CDR1 is MNHEY and CDR2 is SVGAGI in the germline V gene. Assay: immunoSEQ multiplex PCR; the TCRdb copy retains only in-frame clones and omits some. Of 90,000 to 150,000 clones listed, about 85% are singletons. Source: peripheral blood, taken 28 days after the second AZD1222 dose. This sequence originates from an adult who received the AZD1222 COVID-19 vaccine. The gene calls are TRBV6-5 and TRBJ2-7; TRBD1 aligns across 10 bases. The CDR3, as DNA: TGTGCCAGCAGTATTACGACAGGGGGCCACTACGAGCAGTACTTC. Translation gives CASSITTGGHYEQYF.